The following is a T cell receptor beta chain sequence with its context. Its antigen has not been determined. No base quality information exists; no much larger clone differs at one position. Each collaborating institution followed its own protocols to collect whole blood in K2EDTA tubes. For TCRbeta analysis, collaborator samples were shipped as frozen whole blood, as isolated PBMCs, or as DNA extracted from either sample type. The record originates from a study of blood T cell repertoires in COVID-19 (dated by TCRdb to 2018 to 2021). Background for the entire study: Collaborator samples came from the United States, Italy and Spain and covered acute and convalescent phases of COVID-19. A de-identified subject ID, COVID-19 status, age in years and sex were almost always included in the sample metadata. Where HLA class I and class II types were available, the types were taken from metadata supplied by the sample provider, not from assay-based typing. Deeply sampled blood TCRbeta repertoires from subjects exposed to, actively infected with, or recovered from COVID-19 were included in the dataset. Samples came from the ongoing ImmuneRACE study (first 160 participants) plus 1,254 subjects from 6 global collaborators. The repertoires were made available in a free public database intended to serve as a resource for research on the immune response to SARS-CoV-2. The material from the prospective study consisted of cDNA or gDNA derived from T cells, B-cell-depleted T cells, or PBMCs. The study at large found these results: The amount of clinical and demographic metadata varied by source and participant and was provided uncurated.

From cysteine to phenylalanine, the CDR3 is 12 amino acids long. The entry retains the CDR3 DNA only, 36 bases that are in frame from base 1. CDR1 and CDR2 (MGHDK, SYGVNS) derive from the germline V gene. Trimming costs V 8 bases and J 4 bases, and their ends lie 9 bases apart. TCRbeta CDR3 regions were amplified from genomic DNA by means of the immunoSEQ Assay, a bias-controlled multiplex PCR. Processing in the source paper ran as follows. The number of nucleated cells in each sample was estimated by amplification of reference gene primers within the assay. To quantify the absolute abundance of each unique TCRbeta CDR3 rearrangement, sequence reads were collapsed and filtered. For each sample, productive Simpson clonality was calculated as the square root of Simpson's diversity index across productive rearrangements. TCRdb stores this immuneACCESS table with in-frame sequences only. Part of the clones is absent; in the studies checked, under half of the shortfall reflects unresolved V genes, and no reason is known for the rest. V and J calls and clone size are given by that table; D and trimming were obtained from the DNA. For this sample there are roughly 250,000 clones; about 89% appear just once. Around 0.84% of the sample comes from the top ten.

This clonotype was sampled from a young man with acute or convalescent COVID-19. Sequenced material: peripheral blood. The chain is encoded by TRBV25-1 joined to TRBJ2-1; TRBD2 could be the D gene, as 6 bases match. The CDR3 region: CASRRGYNEQFF. At the DNA level, the sequence is TGTGCCAGCCGACGGGGGTACAATGAGCAGTTCTTC.